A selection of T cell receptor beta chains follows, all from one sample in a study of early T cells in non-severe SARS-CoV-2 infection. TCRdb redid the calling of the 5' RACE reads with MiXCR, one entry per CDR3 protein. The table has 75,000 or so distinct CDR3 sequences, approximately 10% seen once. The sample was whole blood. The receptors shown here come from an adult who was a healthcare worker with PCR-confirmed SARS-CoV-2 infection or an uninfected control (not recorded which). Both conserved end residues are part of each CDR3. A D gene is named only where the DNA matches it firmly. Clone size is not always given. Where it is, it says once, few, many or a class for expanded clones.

CDR3 protein: CASSPLPGHYNSPLHF
CDR3 DNA: TGTGCCAGCTCACCACTCCCGGGCCATTATAATTCACCCCTCCACTTT
V gene: TRBV18
clone size: few
J gene: TRBJ1-6
D gene: .

CDR3 protein: CASSSSGLRYEQYF
CDR3 DNA: TGTGCCAGCAGCTCCTCGGGACTTCGCTACGAGCAGTACTTC
V gene: TRBV11-2
clone size: few
J gene: TRBJ2-7
D gene: .

CDR3 protein: CASSGTSGSSYEQYF
CDR3 DNA: TGTGCCAGCAGCGGTACTAGCGGTAGCTCCTACGAGCAGTACTTC
V gene: TRBV13
clone size: many
J gene: TRBJ2-7
D gene: TRBD2

CDR3 protein: CASSFDPTGDTKNIQYF
CDR3 DNA: TGTGCCAGCAGCTTCGATCCGACAGGGGATACCAAAAACATTCAGTACTTC
V gene: TRBV7-6
clone size: many
J gene: TRBJ2-4
D gene: TRBD1

CDR3 protein: CASSRTANTEAFF
CDR3 DNA: TGTGCCAGCAGCCGTACAGCGAACACTGAAGCTTTCTTT
V gene: TRBV3-1
clone size: .
J gene: TRBJ1-1
D gene: .

CDR3 protein: CASSLAQRGALRTGELFF
CDR3 DNA: TGCGCCAGCAGCTTGGCCCAGCGGGGGGCTCTCCGTACCGGGGAGCTGTTTTTT
V gene: TRBV5-1
clone size: many
J gene: TRBJ2-2
D gene: TRBD2

CDR3 protein: CSARGQIYGYTF
CDR3 DNA: TGCAGTGCTAGAGGTCAGATCTATGGCTACACCTTC
V gene: TRBV20-1
clone size: many
J gene: TRBJ1-2
D gene: .

CDR3 protein: CASRLAWAGTACSYNEQFF
CDR3 DNA: TGTGCAAGTCGCTTAGCTTGGGCGGGGACTGCTTGCTCGTACAATGAGCAGTTCTTC
V gene: TRBV12-2
clone size: .
J gene: TRBJ2-1
D gene: .

CDR3 protein: CASSVELNEQFF
CDR3 DNA: TGTGCCAGCAGCGTAGAGCTGAATGAGCAGTTCTTC
V gene: TRBV9
clone size: few
J gene: TRBJ2-1
D gene: .

CDR3 protein: CASTRLAGGKETQYF
CDR3 DNA: TGTGCCAGCACCCGACTAGCGGGAGGAAAAGAGACCCAGTACTTC
V gene: TRBV12-3/TRBV12-4
clone size: .
J gene: TRBJ2-5
D gene: TRBD2

CDR3 protein: CASSLEWHNEQFF
CDR3 DNA: TGTGCCAGCAGCTTGGAGTGGCACAATGAGCAGTTCTTC
V gene: TRBV5-5
clone size: .
J gene: TRBJ2-1
D gene: .

CDR3 protein: CASSPREGSYEQYF
CDR3 DNA: TGTGCCAGCAGCCCTCGAGAGGGCTCCTACGAGCAGTACTTC
V gene: TRBV7-8
clone size: .
J gene: TRBJ2-7
D gene: .

CDR3 protein: CASSREWQKNEKLFF
CDR3 DNA: TGTGCCAGCTCCCGGGAGTGGCAGAAAAATGAAAAACTGTTTTTT
V gene: TRBV18
clone size: few
J gene: TRBJ1-4
D gene: .

CDR3 protein: CASSSSGIGTDTQYF
CDR3 DNA: TGTGCCAGCAGTTCTAGCGGTATAGGGACAGATACGCAGTATTTT
V gene: TRBV28
clone size: many
J gene: TRBJ2-3
D gene: TRBD2

CDR3 protein: CASSLAPAGGADTQYF
CDR3 DNA: TGTGCCAGCAGCTTAGCTCCAGCGGGAGGGGCAGATACGCAGTATTTT
V gene: TRBV7-2
clone size: few
J gene: TRBJ2-3
D gene: TRBD2

CDR3 protein: CSARDLRETYNEQFF
CDR3 DNA: TGCAGTGCTAGAGATCTACGGGAGACTTACAATGAGCAGTTCTTC
V gene: TRBV20-1
clone size: .
J gene: TRBJ2-1
D gene: .

CDR3 protein: CASGRTSGRVTMQYF
CDR3 DNA: TGTGCCAGCGGCCGGACTAGCGGGAGGGTTACGATGCAGTACTTC
V gene: TRBV27
clone size: .
J gene: TRBJ2-7
D gene: TRBD2

CDR3 protein: CASSTEVGEQYF
CDR3 DNA: TGTGCCAGCAGTACCGAAGTAGGCGAGCAGTACTTC
V gene: TRBV6-5
clone size: .
J gene: TRBJ2-7
D gene: .

CDR3 protein: CASRTSGRVYNEQFF
CDR3 DNA: TGTGCCAGCAGGACTAGCGGGAGAGTTTACAATGAGCAGTTCTTC
V gene: TRBV12-3/TRBV12-4
clone size: many
J gene: TRBJ2-1
D gene: TRBD2

CDR3 protein: CAGRSWTSSYEQYF
CDR3 DNA: TGCGCCGGCCGCAGTTGGACCAGCTCCTACGAGCAGTACTTC
V gene: TRBV5-1
clone size: .
J gene: TRBJ2-7
D gene: .

CDR3 protein: CSVASQAGEAIQYF
CDR3 DNA: TGCAGCGTCGCCTCCCAGGCGGGTGAAGCCATTCAGTACTTC
V gene: TRBV29-1
clone size: many
J gene: TRBJ2-4
D gene: .

CDR3 protein: CASSLEYRGQGEQFF
CDR3 DNA: TGTGCCAGCAGCCTAGAGTACAGGGGGCAAGGTGAGCAGTTCTTC
V gene: TRBV12-3/TRBV12-4
clone size: few
J gene: TRBJ2-1
D gene: TRBD1

CDR3 protein: CAIRSHGGDEQFF
CDR3 DNA: TGTGCCATCAGAAGCCACGGAGGCGATGAGCAGTTCTTC
V gene: TRBV10-3
clone size: once
J gene: TRBJ2-1
D gene: .

CDR3 protein: CASSQDSNQETQYF
CDR3 DNA: TGTGCCAGCAGCCAAGATTCCAACCAAGAGACCCAGTACTTC
V gene: TRBV14
clone size: .
J gene: TRBJ2-5
D gene: .

CDR3 protein: CASSLGIEGGELFF
CDR3 DNA: TGTGCCAGCAGCTTAGGTATCGAAGGCGGGGAGCTGTTTTTT
V gene: TRBV7-9
clone size: .
J gene: TRBJ2-2
D gene: .

CDR3 protein: CASSLVARGSGELFF
CDR3 DNA: TGCGCCAGCAGCTTGGTTGCCAGGGGTAGCGGGGAGCTGTTTTTT
V gene: TRBV5-1
clone size: many
J gene: TRBJ2-2
D gene: .

CDR3 protein: CASSDGHIETQYF
CDR3 DNA: TGTGCCAGCAGCGATGGACATATAGAGACCCAGTACTTC
V gene: TRBV5-4
clone size: many
J gene: TRBJ2-5
D gene: .

CDR3 protein: CASSPLTSGSLETQYF
CDR3 DNA: TGTGCCAGCAGCCCCCTGACTAGCGGGAGTTTGGAGACCCAGTACTTC
V gene: TRBV14
clone size: few
J gene: TRBJ2-5
D gene: TRBD2

CDR3 protein: CASSPGLDNEQFF
CDR3 DNA: TGCGCCAGCAGCCCGGGACTAGACAATGAGCAGTTCTTC
V gene: TRBV5-1
clone size: .
J gene: TRBJ2-1
D gene: TRBD2

CDR3 protein: CASSLVLVRERPQYF
CDR3 DNA: TGTGCCAGCAGCTTAGTTTTAGTCCGGGAGCGGCCCCAGTACTTC
V gene: TRBV7-8
clone size: .
J gene: TRBJ2-5
D gene: .

CDR3 protein: CASSPTRGQPQHF
CDR3 DNA: TGTGCCAGCAGTCCCACTCGCGGTCAGCCCCAGCATTTT
V gene: TRBV27
clone size: few
J gene: TRBJ1-5
D gene: .

CDR3 protein: CASSPSGAATYEQYF
CDR3 DNA: TGTGCCAGTAGTCCATCAGGGGCAGCGACTTACGAGCAGTACTTC
V gene: TRBV19
clone size: few
J gene: TRBJ2-7
D gene: .

CDR3 protein: CASSPRRDQETQYF
CDR3 DNA: TGTGCCAGTAGTCCTCGACGGGATCAAGAGACCCAGTACTTC
V gene: TRBV19
clone size: .
J gene: TRBJ2-5
D gene: .

CDR3 protein: CASSLMGGTKGEQYF
CDR3 DNA: TGCGCCAGCAGCTTAATGGGCGGGACTAAGGGCGAGCAGTACTTC
V gene: TRBV5-1
clone size: .
J gene: TRBJ2-7
D gene: TRBD2

CDR3 protein: CATRGITDTQYF
CDR3 DNA: TGTGCCACCAGGGGAATCACAGATACGCAGTATTTT
V gene: TRBV15
clone size: many
J gene: TRBJ2-3
D gene: .

CDR3 protein: CSAGYNRGVDTQYF
CDR3 DNA: TGCAGTGCTGGGTATAACAGGGGGGTAGATACGCAGTATTTT
V gene: TRBV20-1
clone size: few
J gene: TRBJ2-3
D gene: TRBD1

CDR3 protein: CSVGNTEAFF
CDR3 DNA: TGCAGCGTTGGTAACACTGAAGCTTTCTTT
V gene: TRBV29-1
clone size: few
J gene: TRBJ1-1
D gene: .

CDR3 protein: CASSVRDRSTNEKLFF
CDR3 DNA: TGTGCCAGCAGCGTCCGGGACAGGTCAACTAATGAAAAACTGTTTTTT
V gene: TRBV7-9
clone size: few
J gene: TRBJ1-4
D gene: TRBD1

CDR3 protein: CASSVVGAGGDEQFF
CDR3 DNA: TGTGCCAGCAGCGTAGTTGGAGCGGGGGGCGATGAGCAGTTCTTC
V gene: TRBV9
clone size: many
J gene: TRBJ2-1
D gene: TRBD2

CDR3 protein: CASRARSSYEQYF
CDR3 DNA: TGTGCCAGCAGGGCCAGGAGCTCCTACGAGCAGTACTTC
V gene: TRBV2
clone size: few
J gene: TRBJ2-7
D gene: .

CDR3 protein: CASSLAVTNTGELFF
CDR3 DNA: TGTGCCAGCAGCTTAGCCGTCACGAACACCGGGGAGCTGTTTTTT
V gene: TRBV7-6
clone size: .
J gene: TRBJ2-2
D gene: .

CDR3 protein: CASRPGGPQGTYEQYF
CDR3 DNA: TGTGCCAGCAGACCCGGGGGGCCACAGGGGACCTACGAGCAGTACTTC
V gene: TRBV7-9
clone size: few
J gene: TRBJ2-7
D gene: .

CDR3 protein: CAISETGVNNSPLHF
CDR3 DNA: TGTGCCATCAGCGAGACAGGGGTGAATAATTCACCCCTCCACTTT
V gene: TRBV10-3
clone size: .
J gene: TRBJ1-6
D gene: TRBD1

CDR3 protein: CASSAAAGGIIDEQYF
CDR3 DNA: TGTGCCAGCAGCGCCGCTGCGGGAGGGATCATCGACGAGCAGTACTTC
V gene: TRBV2
clone size: few
J gene: TRBJ2-7
D gene: TRBD2

CDR3 protein: CASSLRGYEQYF
CDR3 DNA: TGTGCCAGCAGCCTCCGGGGCTACGAGCAGTACTTC
V gene: TRBV6-2/TRBV6-3
clone size: few
J gene: TRBJ2-7
D gene: .

CDR3 protein: CSASPTEAFF
CDR3 DNA: TGCAGCGCGAGCCCCACTGAAGCTTTCTTT
V gene: TRBV29-1
clone size: many
J gene: TRBJ1-1
D gene: .